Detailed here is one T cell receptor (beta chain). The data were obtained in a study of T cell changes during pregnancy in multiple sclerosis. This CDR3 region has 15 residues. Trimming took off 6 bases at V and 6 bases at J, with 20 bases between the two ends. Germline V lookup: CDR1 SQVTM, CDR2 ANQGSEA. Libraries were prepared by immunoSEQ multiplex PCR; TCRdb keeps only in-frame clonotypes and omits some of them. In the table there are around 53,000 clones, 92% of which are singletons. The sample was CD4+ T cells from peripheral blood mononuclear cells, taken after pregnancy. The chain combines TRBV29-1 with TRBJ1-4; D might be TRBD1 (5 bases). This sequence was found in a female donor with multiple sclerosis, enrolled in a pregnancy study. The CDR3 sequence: CSVSLLRTGDEKLFF. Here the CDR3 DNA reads TGCAGCGTATCCTTATTAAGGACGGGGGATGAAAAACTGTTTTTT.